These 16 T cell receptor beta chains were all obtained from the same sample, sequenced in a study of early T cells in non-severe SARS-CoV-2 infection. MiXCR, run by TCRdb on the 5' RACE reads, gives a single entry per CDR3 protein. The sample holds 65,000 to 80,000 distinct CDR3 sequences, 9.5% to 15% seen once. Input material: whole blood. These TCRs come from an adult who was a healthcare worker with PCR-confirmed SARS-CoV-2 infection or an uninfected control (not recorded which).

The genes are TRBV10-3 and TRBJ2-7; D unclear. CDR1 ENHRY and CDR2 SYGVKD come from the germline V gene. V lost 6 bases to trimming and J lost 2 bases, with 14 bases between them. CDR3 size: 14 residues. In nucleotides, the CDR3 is TGTGCCATCAGCCCGTCAGCGCAGGCCTACGAGCAGTACTTC. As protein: CAISPSAQAYEQYF.

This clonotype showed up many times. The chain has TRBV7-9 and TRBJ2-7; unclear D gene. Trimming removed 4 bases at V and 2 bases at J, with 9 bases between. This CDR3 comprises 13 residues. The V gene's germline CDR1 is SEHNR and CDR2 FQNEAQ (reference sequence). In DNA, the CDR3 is TGTGCCAGCAGCTCCCCAGCCCCCTACGAGCAGTACTTC. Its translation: CASSSPAPYEQYF.

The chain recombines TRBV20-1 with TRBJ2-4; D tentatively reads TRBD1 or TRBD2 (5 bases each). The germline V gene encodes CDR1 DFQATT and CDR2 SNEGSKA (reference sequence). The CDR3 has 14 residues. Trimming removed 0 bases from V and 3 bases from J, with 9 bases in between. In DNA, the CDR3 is TGCAGTGCTAGAGAGGGGGTTAACAAAAACATTCAGTACTTC. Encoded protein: CSAREGVNKNIQYF.

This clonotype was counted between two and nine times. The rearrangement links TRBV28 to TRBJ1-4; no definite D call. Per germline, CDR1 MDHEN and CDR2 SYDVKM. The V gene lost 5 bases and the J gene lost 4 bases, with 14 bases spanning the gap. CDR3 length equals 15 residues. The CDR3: CASSPTHTVNEKLFF. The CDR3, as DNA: TGTGCCAGCAGTCCCACTCACACGGTTAATGAAAAACTGTTTTTT.

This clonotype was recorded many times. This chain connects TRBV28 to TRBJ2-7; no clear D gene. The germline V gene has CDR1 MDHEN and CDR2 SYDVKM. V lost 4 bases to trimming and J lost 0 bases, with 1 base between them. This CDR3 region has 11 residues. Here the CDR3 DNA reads TGTGCCAGCAGTTACTCCTACGAGCAGTACTTC. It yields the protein CASSYSYEQYF.

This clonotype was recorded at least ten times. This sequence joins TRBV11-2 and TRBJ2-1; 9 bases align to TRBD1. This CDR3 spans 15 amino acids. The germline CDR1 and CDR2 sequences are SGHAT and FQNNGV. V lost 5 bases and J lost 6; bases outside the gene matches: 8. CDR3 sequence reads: CASSVQGASFNEQFF. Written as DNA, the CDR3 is TGTGCCAGCAGCGTACAGGGGGCGAGTTTCAATGAGCAGTTCTTC.

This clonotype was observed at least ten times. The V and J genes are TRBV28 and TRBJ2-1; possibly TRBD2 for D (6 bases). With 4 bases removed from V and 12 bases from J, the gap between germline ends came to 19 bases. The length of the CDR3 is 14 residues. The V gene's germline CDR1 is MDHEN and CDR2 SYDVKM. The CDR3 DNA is TGTGCCAGCAGTTCCCGACTAGACGGGGGAGTGCAGTTCTTC. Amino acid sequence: CASSSRLDGGVQFF.

CDR3 amino acids: CASSLEGQGLNTEAFF. The CDR3 DNA follows: TGTGCCAGCAGCTTAGAGGGGCAGGGGTTGAACACTGAAGCTTTCTTT. The chain links TRBV7-9 to TRBJ1-1; D is possibly TRBD1 (6 bases). The V gene lost 1 base and the J gene lost 0 bases, with 12 bases spanning the gap. Germline V gene sequence: CDR1 SEHNR, CDR2 FQNEAQ (reference sequence). The CDR3 extends over 16 amino acids.

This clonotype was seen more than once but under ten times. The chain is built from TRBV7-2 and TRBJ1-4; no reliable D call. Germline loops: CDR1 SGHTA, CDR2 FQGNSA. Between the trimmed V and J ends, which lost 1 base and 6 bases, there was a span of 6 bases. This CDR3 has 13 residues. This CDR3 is CASSLDWDEKLFF. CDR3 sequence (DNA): TGTGCCAGCAGCTTAGACTGGGATGAAAAACTGTTTTTT.

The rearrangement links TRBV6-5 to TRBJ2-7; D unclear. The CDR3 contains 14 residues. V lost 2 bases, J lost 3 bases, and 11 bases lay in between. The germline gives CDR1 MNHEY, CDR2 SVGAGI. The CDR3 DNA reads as TGTGCCAGCAGTTACACCGAGGTGGACTACGAGCAGTACTTC. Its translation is CASSYTEVDYEQYF.

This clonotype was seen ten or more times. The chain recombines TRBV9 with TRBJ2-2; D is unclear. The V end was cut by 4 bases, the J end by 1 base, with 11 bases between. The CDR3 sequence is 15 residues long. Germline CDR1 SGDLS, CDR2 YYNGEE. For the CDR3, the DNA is TGTGCCAGCAGCAAACGGACCGAGAACACCGGGGAGCTGTTTTTT. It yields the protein CASSKRTENTGELFF.

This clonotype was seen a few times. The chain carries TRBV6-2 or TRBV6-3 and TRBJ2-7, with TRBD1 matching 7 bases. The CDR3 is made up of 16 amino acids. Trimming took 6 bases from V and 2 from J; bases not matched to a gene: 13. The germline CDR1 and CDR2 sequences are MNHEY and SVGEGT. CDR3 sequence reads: CASSPRLTGDPYEQYF. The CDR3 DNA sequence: TGTGCCAGCAGCCCACGCCTCACAGGGGATCCCTACGAGCAGTACTTC.

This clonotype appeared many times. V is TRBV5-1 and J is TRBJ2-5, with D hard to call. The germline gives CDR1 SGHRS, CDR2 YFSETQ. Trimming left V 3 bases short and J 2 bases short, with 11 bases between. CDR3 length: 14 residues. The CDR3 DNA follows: TGCGCCAGCAGCTCGGTCGGGTGGCAAGAGACCCAGTACTTC. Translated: CASSSVGWQETQYF.

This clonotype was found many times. The CDR3 coding sequence is TGTGCCAGCAGCGTAGGGCTAGGGTACAATGAGCAGTTCTTC. Its translation: CASSVGLGYNEQFF. This rearrangement joins TRBV9 to TRBJ2-1; D is undetermined. CDR1 and CDR2 (germline): SGDLS, YYNGEE. The CDR3 is made up of 14 amino acids. Trimming left V 0 bases short and J 4 bases short, with 8 bases between. Using reference TRBV9 and TRBJ2-1 for the parts outside the CDR3, the full variable domain is DSGVTQTPKHLITATGQRVTLRCSPRSGDLSVYWYQQSLDQGLQFLIQYYNGEERAKGNILERFSAQQFPDLHSELNLSSLELGDSALYFCASSVGLGYNEQFFGPGTRLTVL.

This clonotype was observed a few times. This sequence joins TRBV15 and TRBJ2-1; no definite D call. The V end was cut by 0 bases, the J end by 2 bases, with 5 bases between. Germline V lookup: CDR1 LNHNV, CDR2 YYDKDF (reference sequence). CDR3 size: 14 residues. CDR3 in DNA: TGTGCCACCAGCAGAGATCGGACCTACAATGAGCAGTTCTTC. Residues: CATSRDRTYNEQFF.

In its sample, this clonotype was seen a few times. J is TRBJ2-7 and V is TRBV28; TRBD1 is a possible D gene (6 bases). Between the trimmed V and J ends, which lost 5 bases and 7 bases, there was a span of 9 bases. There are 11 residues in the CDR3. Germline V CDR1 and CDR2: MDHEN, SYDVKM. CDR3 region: CASSLQGEQYF. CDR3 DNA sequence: TGTGCCAGCAGTCTCCAGGGGGAGCAGTACTTC.